The 18 T cell receptor beta chains below come from one sample, sequenced in a study of PD-1 blockade in mismatch repair-deficient tumors. Only in-frame clones appear in the TCRdb table, and some are missing; sequencing was by immunoSEQ multiplex PCR. The data show approximately 63,000 clones, around 88% seen once. Source: peripheral blood, taken 52 weeks after starting pembrolizumab. These receptors were obtained from an adult with mismatch repair-deficient cancer.

The chain employs TRBV23-1 and TRBJ1-2; D is perhaps TRBD1 (5 bases). TRBV23-1 is annotated as an ORF whose role is uncertain. V shed 8 bases and J shed 0 bases, with 16 bases lying between them. The CDR3 loop spans 15 amino acids. The CDR3 nucleotides are TGCGCCAGCGTCGAGAGGGGAGGGCCTAACTATGGCTACACCTTC. It is translated as CASVERGGPNYGYTF.

The genes are TRBV27 and TRBJ2-1, with 12 bases matching TRBD2. CDR1 and CDR2 from the germline V gene are MNHEY and SMNVEV (reference sequence). Trimming cost V 5 bases and J 8 bases; bases outside gene matches: 10. The CDR3 runs to 16 residues. The CDR3 nucleotides are TGTGCCAGCAGTCCCTCGACTAGCGGGAGTGTATATGAGCAGTTCTTC. It codes for CASSPSTSGSVYEQFF.

V is TRBV7-9 and J is TRBJ1-1, with 7 bases fitting TRBD1. CDR1 and CDR2 (germline): SEHNR, FQNEAQ (reference sequence). CDR3 length: 17 residues. Trimming removed 1 base from V and 3 bases from J; junction bases left unmatched: 11. The CDR3 DNA reads as TGTGCCAGCAGCTTAGAAGCGTCTACAGGGGCGGACACTGAAGCTTTCTTT. It specifies CASSLEASTGADTEAFF.

CDR3 bases: TGCGCCAGCAGCCAACCTAAAGCGGGAGACACAGATACGCAGTATTTT. It specifies CASSQPKAGDTDTQYF. V usage is TRBV4-1 and J usage is TRBJ2-3; TRBD2 matches 8 bases. The CDR3 sequence is 16 residues long. The ends lost 2 bases at V and 2 bases at J; junction bases unmatched: 6. Germline lookup yields CDR1 MGHRA and CDR2 YSYEKL.

The CDR3 nucleotides read TGTGCCAGCAGTTTGACTAGCGGGAACACCGGGGAGCTGTTTTTT. Its translation: CASSLTSGNTGELFF. This sequence joins TRBV28 and TRBJ2-2; 9 nucleotides align to TRBD2. Germline CDR1 MDHEN, CDR2 SYDVKM. V lost 3 bases, J lost 1 base, and 0 bases stayed unmatched. This CDR3 has 15 amino acids.

The chain couples TRBV5-5 to TRBJ2-5; no firm D call. Trimming shortened V by 2 bases and J by 2 bases, and 10 bases separated the two germline ends. CDR1 is SGHKS and CDR2 is YYEKEE in the germline V gene (reference sequence). This CDR3 is built from 14 residues. This CDR3 is CASSFDGPQETQYF. DNA for the CDR3: TGTGCCAGCAGCTTCGACGGGCCGCAAGAGACCCAGTACTTC.

CDR3 residues: CASRRRLMNTEAFF. The CDR3 nucleotides are TGTGCCAGCAGAAGACGGCTCATGAACACTGAAGCTTTCTTT. This sequence joins TRBV28 and TRBJ1-1; D unresolved. CDR1 and CDR2 from the germline V gene are MDHEN and SYDVKM. The CDR3 totals 14 residues. The V gene lost 6 bases and the J gene lost 0 bases, with 11 bases spanning the gap.

This clone qualifies as medium-sized. This chain's CDR3 is CSVEAGFPGYGYTF. CDR3 in DNA: TGCAGCGTTGAAGCTGGCTTCCCGGGATATGGCTACACCTTC. This chain uses TRBV29-1 with TRBJ1-2, with D unclear. The CDR3 has 14 residues. Germline lookup yields CDR1 SQVTM and CDR2 ANQGSEA. V was cut by 1 base and J by 5 bases, with 14 bases left in between.

CDR3 DNA: TGTGCCAGTAGTATGGCCAAGGGAGAGACCCAGTACTTC. As protein: CASSMAKGETQYF. This chain links TRBV19 with TRBJ2-5; D gene unclear. V lost 3 bases, J lost 4 bases, and 9 bases lay in between. CDR1 LNHDA and CDR2 SQIVND come from the germline V gene (reference sequence). This CDR3 is built from 13 residues.

The V call is TRBV13, the J call TRBJ2-1; the match to TRBD2 covers 7 bases. Germline assignment: CDR1 PRHDT and CDR2 FYEKMQ (reference sequence). This CDR3 is 17 amino acids long. V was clipped by 5 bases and J by 0 bases; unmatched bases: 10. The CDR3 region has the DNA TGTGCCAGCAGCCCTCCCACTAGCGCCAGCTCCTACAATGAGCAGTTCTTC. Its translation: CASSPPTSASSYNEQFF.

The rearrangement uses TRBV19 and TRBJ2-7; the D gene is possibly TRBD1 (6 bases). The CDR3 extends over 15 amino acids. Trimming pared 4 bases from V and 4 bases from J, leaving 17 bases between. Germline V gene lookup returns CDR1 LNHDA and CDR2 SQIVND (reference sequence). The CDR3 DNA follows: TGTGCCAGTAGTACCCTCAAACAGGGTAGGTACGAGCAGTACTTC. Protein product: CASSTLKQGRYEQYF.

This rearrangement joins TRBV27 to TRBJ2-3; D uncertain. Germline V gene lookup returns CDR1 MNHEY and CDR2 SMNVEV (reference sequence). The ends were cut back, 5 bases at V and 2 bases at J, with 2 bases in the middle. The CDR3 has 11 amino acids. The CDR3 sequence is CASSLTDTQYF. The CDR3, as DNA: TGTGCCAGCAGTCTCACAGATACGCAGTATTTT.

The CDR3 here is CAGISGTGELFF. CDR3 in DNA: TGTGCCGGGATAAGCGGTACCGGGGAGCTGTTTTTT. The chain employs TRBV10-3 and TRBJ2-2; perhaps TRBD2 as D (5 bases). Germline V gives CDR1 ENHRY, CDR2 SYGVKD. The CDR3 is 12 amino acids. Trimming removed 11 bases from V and 5 bases from J, with 12 bases in between.

The chain links TRBV19 to TRBJ2-6; D might be TRBD1 (5 bases). Trimming removed 5 bases from V and 2 bases from J, with 7 bases in between. CDR1 is LNHDA, CDR2 SQIVND, per germline (reference sequence). The CDR3 loop spans 14 amino acids. CDR3 protein: CASSQGAGANVLTF. DNA of the CDR3: TGTGCCAGTAGTCAGGGCGCTGGGGCCAACGTCCTGACTTTC.

This chain joins TRBV5-6 and TRBJ2-3; 10 nucleotides agree with TRBD2. Germline loops: CDR1 SGHDT, CDR2 YYEEEE. J lost 1 base, V lost 1 base, and 6 bases had no gene match. The CDR3 extends over 17 amino acids. This CDR3 is CASSLLAGVVGTDTQYF. For the CDR3, the DNA is TGTGCCAGCAGCTTGCTAGCGGGAGTGGTAGGCACAGATACGCAGTATTTT.

The chain is built from TRBV27 and TRBJ2-7; a weak D match, TRBD2 (6 bases). V was clipped by 1 base and J by 2 bases, with 9 bases between them. The CDR3 sequence is 14 residues long. Germline V lookup: CDR1 MNHEY, CDR2 SMNVEV (reference sequence). The CDR3 bases are TGTGCCAGCAGTTTATTAGGCGGGACCTACGAGCAGTACTTC. Translation: CASSLLGGTYEQYF.

The chain links TRBV7-6 to TRBJ2-3; D is uncertain. This CDR3 is built from 14 residues. Trimming took 8 bases from V and 0 from J, leaving 12 bases between them. Germline lookup yields CDR1 SGHVS and CDR2 FNYEAQ. CDR3 nucleotide sequence: TGTGCCAGCTTAGCCCAAGATAGCACAGATACGCAGTATTTT. Its translation is CASLAQDSTDTQYF.

V usage is TRBV6-1 and J usage is TRBJ2-4; D is possibly TRBD1 (5 bases). CDR3 length: 18 amino acids. V lost 2 bases, J lost 3 bases, and 20 bases lay in between. Per germline, CDR1 MNHNS and CDR2 SASEGT. The CDR3 bases are TGTGCCAGCAGTGAAATGTGGCACAAGGGGCTGGGCAAAAACATTCAGTACTTC. Its translation is CASSEMWHKGLGKNIQYF.